This T cell receptor beta chain came from a study of blood T cell repertoires in COVID-19. Overall study context: Italy, Spain and the United States were the sources of the convalescent and acute COVID-19 samples.

Authors' analysis steps: The authors estimated nucleated cell counts from reference gene primer amplification. TCRdb keeps only in-frame clones here, not all; method: immunoSEQ multiplex PCR. V and J calls and clone size come straight from that table; D and trimming were deduced from the DNA. The table shows about 130,000 clones, with 70% to 85% occurring only once. With V trimmed by 5 bases and J by 1 base, 6 bases remained unmatched. The CDR3 runs 15 residues. Looked up from germline, CDR1 is SGHAT and CDR2 is FQNNGV. This rearrangement joins TRBV11-2 to TRBJ2-3, with 7 bases lining up with TRBD2. Sequencing was carried out using peripheral blood. This receptor was taken from a woman older than 75 with acute or convalescent COVID-19. CDR3 amino acids: CASSQGGLGTDTQYF. For the CDR3, the DNA is TGTGCCAGCAGCCAGGGAGGGTTGGGCACAGATACGCAGTATTTT. The variable domain in full, with the rest retrieved from reference TRBV11-2 and TRBJ2-3, is EAGVAQSPRYKIIEKRQSVAFWCNPISGHATLYWYQQILGQGPKLLIQFQNNGVVDDSQLPKDRFSAERLKGVDSTLKIQPAKLEDSAVYLCASSQGGLGTDTQYFGPGTRLTVL.